The 21 T cell receptor beta chains listed next were all sequenced from one sample in a study of blood T cells in healthy people across ages. A sample-barcoded 5' primer and a J-beta primer mix were used in a second PCR of roughly 7 to 12 cycles. TCRdb reanalysed the 5' RACE reads using MiXCR and keeps one entry per CDR3 protein. The data show roughly 680,000 distinct CDR3 sequences, 52% seen once. The sequencing input was blood. The source is a woman of 80 years or more in good health.

This clonotype occurred a few times. This rearrangement joins TRBV28 to TRBJ2-1; TRBD2 matches at 9 bases. CDR1 and CDR2 (germline): MDHEN, SYDVKM. After removal of 4 bases from V and 4 bases from J, the junction contained 5 bases not matched to a gene. The CDR3 covers 15 residues. Written as DNA, the CDR3 is TGTGCCAGCAGTTCTAGCGGGATAGGGTACAATGAGCAGTTCTTC. Encoded protein: CASSSSGIGYNEQFF.

V is TRBV20-1 and J is TRBJ2-1; D tentatively reads TRBD1 or TRBD2 (5 bases each). V lost 0 bases and J lost 8, with 8 bases in between. Germline CDR1 DFQATT, CDR2 SNEGSKA (reference sequence). This CDR3 is built from 12 residues. The CDR3 loop is CSARDGTDEQFF. CDR3 coding DNA: TGCAGTGCTAGAGACGGGACCGATGAGCAGTTCTTC.

This clonotype appeared many times. The V and J genes are TRBV4-1 and TRBJ2-3, with D uncertain. The CDR3 sequence is 15 residues long. Germline CDR1 reads MGHRA; CDR2 reads YSYEKL. V was shortened by 3 bases and J by 2 bases, with 12 bases between the two germline ends. DNA of the CDR3: TGCGCCAGCAGCCAGTTACCGGACCCCACAGATACGCAGTATTTT. Its protein product is CASSQLPDPTDTQYF.

This clonotype turned up a few times. Its ends do not fully match the called genes, so a read error is possible. The chain recombines TRBV7-7 with TRBJ2-5; tentatively, D is TRBD1 (6 bases). With the DNA end fitting TRBJ2-1 better, the J assignment may be wrong. This CDR3 has 14 amino acids. From germline, CDR1 is SSHAT and CDR2 FNYEAQ (reference sequence). The CDR3 coding sequence is TGTGCTAGCAGCCGTACAGGGCTCCAAGAGACCCAGTTCTTC. Protein sequence: CASSRTGLQETQFF.

This clonotype was observed a handful of times. The chain recombines TRBV20-1 with TRBJ2-1; D is possibly TRBD2 (6 bases). Trimming cost V 2 bases and J 13 bases, with 12 bases left between them. Germline V gene lookup returns CDR1 DFQATT and CDR2 SNEGSKA (reference sequence). The CDR3 has 11 residues. CDR3 nucleotide sequence: TGCAGTGCTAGAATAGCGGAGACCCAGTTCTTC. Residues: CSARIAETQFF.

The chain joins TRBV10-1 to TRBJ2-3; D call uncertain. The CDR3 contains 16 residues. Deletions cut 2 bases from V and 6 bases from J, with 18 bases between. The germline gives CDR1 WNHNN, CDR2 SYGVQD (reference sequence). The CDR3: CASSEGLTLFGDTQYF. For the CDR3, the DNA is TGCGCCAGCAGTGAGGGTTTGACCCTTTTTGGGGATACGCAGTATTTT.

The table lists this clonotype with many counts. This chain uses TRBV5-1 with TRBJ2-3, with D possibly TRBD2 on 6 matching bases. The V end was cut by 5 bases, the J end by 3 bases, with 10 bases between. This CDR3 has 13 residues. CDR1 and CDR2 (germline): SGHRS, YFSETQ. The CDR3 bases are TGCGCCAGCAGTCGGGAGACAACAGATACGCAGTATTTT. Translation gives CASSRETTDTQYF.

Concerning this clonotype itself: At one end the junction does not follow the germline gene, possibly because of a read error. V is TRBV12-3 or TRBV12-4 and J is TRBJ2-2, with a tentative D call TRBD2 (8 bases). This CDR3 has 17 residues. The CDR3 protein is CASNLLGSGGGTGKLFF. The CDR3 DNA reads as TGTGCCAGCAACCTCCTAGGGTCGGGAGGGGGCACCGGGAAGCTGTTTTTT.

V gene TRBV29-1 combines with J gene TRBJ2-5, with 10 bases fitting TRBD2. This CDR3 region has 14 residues. J lost 1 base, V lost 7 bases, and 6 bases had no gene match. Germline loops: CDR1 SQVTM, CDR2 ANQGSEA. The CDR3 DNA is TGCAGCGCCGCTAGCGGGAGTTCCCAAGAGACCCAGTACTTC. This encodes CSAASGSSQETQYF. Complete variable domain (other parts from reference TRBV29-1 and TRBJ2-5): SAVISQKPSRDICQRGTSLTIQCQVDSQVTMMFWYRQQPGQSLTLIATANQGSEATYESGFVIDKFPISRPNLTFSTLTVSNMSPEDSSIYLCSAASGSSQETQYFGPGTRLLVL.

Comment on this clonotype: One base away lies a much larger clone, so this may be a sequencing read error. The V gene is TRBV6-6, the J gene TRBJ2-3; TRBD1 agrees at 7 bases. The CDR3 loop spans 14 amino acids. CDR1 and CDR2 from the germline V gene are MNHNY and SVGAGI (reference sequence). V dropped 5 bases and J dropped 4; count of bases not matched to a gene: 6. The CDR3 DNA is TGTGCCAGCAGTGCCGACAGGGTATCAGATACGCAGTATTTT. The encoded protein is CASSADRVSDTQYF.

V gene TRBV4-2 combines with J gene TRBJ1-1; D remains unclear. Germline loops: CDR1 LGHNA, CDR2 YNFKEQ. Trimming removed 0 bases from V and 1 base from J, with 15 bases in between. The CDR3 is 17 residues long. The CDR3 DNA follows: TGTGCCAGCAGCCAAGATGTGGCAGGTGCTACGAACACTGAAGCTTTCTTT. It specifies CASSQDVAGATNTEAFF.

This clonotype was observed many times. The chain joins TRBV2 to TRBJ1-6; D not certain. The germline CDR1 and CDR2 sequences are SNHLY and FYNNEI. The CDR3 contains 14 residues. The V end was cut by 6 bases, the J end by 2 bases, with 8 bases between. As DNA, the CDR3 is TGTGCCAGCAGCGGAGGCGCCTATAATTCACCCCTCCACTTT. Translation gives CASSGGAYNSPLHF.

The chain links TRBV20-1 to TRBJ2-5; TRBD2 matches at 10 bases. The V gene end was trimmed by 5 bases and the J gene end by 6 bases; junction bases not matched to a gene: 12. This CDR3 has 15 amino acids. Germline lookup yields CDR1 DFQATT and CDR2 SNEGSKA (reference sequence). The CDR3 DNA reads as TGCAGTGCTTCAGAAAGCGGGAGGGCCGCAAAGACCCAGTACTTC. Its protein product is CSASESGRAAKTQYF.

Note on this clonotype: A much more abundant neighbour one base away suggests this may be a read error. This chain uses TRBV12-3 or TRBV12-4 with TRBJ1-1; no firm D call. This CDR3 has 14 residues. As DNA, the CDR3 is TGTGCCTGCAGCTACCCCTACAGGAACACTGAAGCTTTCTTT. Protein product: CACSYPYRNTEAFF.

This chain connects TRBV29-1 to TRBJ2-4, with 10 positions matching TRBD2. Gene TRBJ2-7 matches the end of the DNA better, so the J call may be wrong. The CDR3 consists of 16 residues. CDR1 is SQVTM and CDR2 is ANQGSEA in the germline V gene. CDR3 DNA: TGCAGCGTTGGGGGTGGAAGCGGGAGGGGCTCCTACGAGCAGTACTTC. Translated, it gives CSVGGGSGRGSYEQYF.

The chain links TRBV10-1 to TRBJ2-1, with 10 bases identical to TRBD2. Germline V gene sequence: CDR1 WNHNN, CDR2 SYGVQD (reference sequence). J gave up 0 bases and V 4 bases, and 9 bases lay outside the gene matches. The CDR3 extends over 18 amino acids. CDR3 in DNA: TGCGCCAGCAGTGGTTCGACTAGCGGGCCCTTCTCCTACAATGAGCAGTTCTTC. Residues: CASSGSTSGPFSYNEQFF.

This clonotype was seen repeatedly, ten times or more. The chain has TRBV14 and TRBJ1-2; D remains unclear. Germline CDR1 SGHDN, CDR2 FVKESK. Trimming took off 1 base at V and 8 bases at J, with 14 bases between the two ends. The CDR3 is 14 amino acids. In DNA form, the CDR3 reads TGTGCCAGCAGCCAAGCGTGGCAGGCGGGCGGCTACACCTTC. This gives the protein CASSQAWQAGGYTF.

The chain joins TRBV20-1 to TRBJ2-5; 7 positions match TRBD2. Germline trimming cut 1 base from V and 3 bases from J; bases unmatched to any gene: 2. This CDR3 has 13 residues. The V gene's germline CDR1 is DFQATT and CDR2 SNEGSKA (reference sequence). The CDR3 protein is CSARGRGKETQYF. The CDR3 DNA reads as TGCAGTGCTAGAGGGCGGGGGAAAGAGACCCAGTACTTC.

Ten or more counts support this clonotype. This chain connects TRBV24-1 to TRBJ2-1, with D tentatively TRBD1 (6 bases). The CDR3 is 14 amino acids. Trimming removed 1 base at V and 5 bases at J, with 8 bases between. Germline CDR1 KGHDR, CDR2 SFDVKD. The CDR3: CATSDLDRNNEQFF. CDR3 DNA sequence: TGTGCCACCAGTGATTTAGACAGGAACAATGAGCAGTTCTTC.

Ten or more counts support this clonotype. The J gene is TRBJ2-1, the V gene TRBV29-1; 9 nucleotides agree with TRBD2. The CDR3 is 13 amino acids. Losses at the gene ends were 7 bases for V and 8 bases for J; bases not matched to a gene: 9. The germline gives CDR1 SQVTM, CDR2 ANQGSEA. The CDR3 DNA follows: TGCAGCGCCTGTGGTAGCGGGAGCGATGAGCAGTTCTTC. Translation gives CSACGSGSDEQFF.

J is TRBJ2-3 and V is TRBV20-1, with TRBD2 matching over 8 bases. The CDR3 extends over 15 amino acids. V trimming: 5 bases; J trimming: 8 bases; junction bases outside the gene matches: 15. Germline-derived CDR1 and CDR2 are DFQATT and SNEGSKA (reference sequence). For the CDR3, the DNA is TGCAGTGCTGGGACTAGTACCTCTGGACCAGGTACGCAGTATTTT. Translated, it gives CSAGTSTSGPGTQYF.